This T cell receptor (beta chain) was sequenced for a study of a mutant IDH1 vaccine in newly diagnosed glioma. Study at large: Patients came in for eight vaccinations, in weeks 1, 3, 5, 7, 11, 15, 19 and 23. There were approximately 60% males and around 38% females among treated patients, whose mean age was approximately 40 years. Most patients had received both radiotherapy and temozolomide, the prior options being radiotherapy, temozolomide, or both.

The protocol was immunoSEQ multiplex PCR, while the TCRdb copy is restricted to in-frame clones and leaves out a portion. The data show about 75,000 clones, 91% seen once. Germline values: CDR1 GTSNPN, CDR2 SVGIG (reference sequence). This CDR3 is built from 12 residues. The ends were cut back, 0 bases at V and 8 bases at J, with 10 bases in the middle. The time point here: week 5, during vaccination. Mutant IDH1 20-mer peptide, at 300 ug, made up each vaccine dose, with topical imiquimod. This clone is a singleton in its sample. What it binds is unknown. This clonotype was obtained from a woman aged 45-60 years with glioma. The sample consisted of PBMCs, taken from a glioma patient whose treatment included an IDH1 peptide vaccine. The V and J genes are TRBV30 and TRBJ1-2; D is unresolved. The CDR3 DNA is TGTGCCTGGAGTGTAATCCCCGGGGGCTACACCTTC. Residues: CAWSVIPGGYTF.